Shown below are 17 T cell receptor beta chains from a single sample sequenced in a study of T cell responses to AZD1222 COVID-19 vaccine. Here immunoSEQ multiplex PCR was the method, and the copy in TCRdb shows in-frame clones only, minus some. This sample has about 130,000 clones; just under 95% occur once, and the top ten carry approximately 6.9%. The sample was peripheral blood, taken 28 days after the second AZD1222 dose. All receptors come from an adult who received the AZD1222 COVID-19 vaccine.

This sequence joins TRBV10-3 and TRBJ1-1; TRBD1 agrees at 8 bases. Germline V gives CDR1 ENHRY, CDR2 SYGVKD. The V and J ends lost 9 bases and 5 bases, in that order; junction bases with no gene match: 11. CDR3 size: 14 residues. The CDR3 reads CAMSRDRQGTEAFF. In nucleotides, the CDR3 is TGTGCCATGAGCCGGGACAGGCAGGGGACTGAAGCTTTCTTT.

The chain has TRBV6-5 and TRBJ1-4, with TRBD1 identical over 7 bases. Germline assignment: CDR1 MNHEY and CDR2 SVGAGI. V was pared by 4 bases and J by 8 bases, with 13 bases of the junction left unmatched. The CDR3 sequence is 16 residues long. CDR3 sequence (DNA): TGTGCCAGCAGTTCGGTGAGGACAGGATTTTACGAAAAACTGTTTTTT. This gives the protein CASSSVRTGFYEKLFF.

The chain combines TRBV20-1 with TRBJ1-2; D is unresolved. Germline CDR1 and CDR2: DFQATT and SNEGSKA (reference sequence). Trimming shortened V by 1 base and J by 4 bases, and 4 bases separated the two germline ends. This CDR3 spans 11 amino acids. In DNA form, the CDR3 reads TGCAGTGCTAGAGGTGTCTATGGCTACACCTTC. Translating it yields CSARGVYGYTF.

The chain combines TRBV7-9 with TRBJ1-2, with 7 bases aligning to TRBD1. CDR3 size: 14 residues. The junction had 4 bases not matched to a gene; V was cut back by 2 bases and J by 4 bases. Germline CDR1 is SEHNR and CDR2 is FQNEAQ (reference sequence). CDR3: CASSLWRDSYGYTF. In nucleotides, the CDR3 is TGTGCCAGCAGCTTATGGAGGGACAGCTATGGCTACACCTTC.

This clone was counted a single time. The chain links TRBV27 to TRBJ1-1; D uncertain. Trimming removed 3 bases from V and 0 bases from J, with 11 bases in between. The CDR3 totals 15 residues. The germline CDR1 and CDR2 sequences are MNHEY and SMNVEV (reference sequence). The CDR3 reads CASSFNPGLNTEAFF. The CDR3 region has the DNA TGTGCCAGCAGTTTTAATCCCGGCTTGAACACTGAAGCTTTCTTT.

The chain combines TRBV29-1 with TRBJ1-1, with D possibly matching TRBD1 (6 bases). There are 14 residues in the CDR3. Germline CDR1 and CDR2: SQVTM and ANQGSEA. V gave up 4 bases and J gave up 1 base, with 13 bases separating them. CDR3 coding DNA: TGCAGCGTTGCCCGGGGGGGGCGGAACACTGAAGCTTTCTTT. It is translated as CSVARGGRNTEAFF.

In this sample, this clone turned up once. The chain joins TRBV5-6 to TRBJ1-1, with D possibly TRBD1 on 5 matching bases. The length of the CDR3 is 14 residues. The germline V and J ends were trimmed by 1 base and 3 bases, with 10 bases remaining between them. Germline V gene lookup returns CDR1 SGHDT and CDR2 YYEEEE. CDR3: CASSLRGGDTEAFF. In DNA form, the CDR3 reads TGTGCCAGCAGCTTGAGGGGAGGGGACACTGAAGCTTTCTTT.

In DNA form, the CDR3 reads TGTGCCAGCAGCTTAGCCCCGGACACAAATGAAAAACTGTTTTTT. Protein: CASSLAPDTNEKLFF. The chain links TRBV11-2 to TRBJ1-4; D perhaps matches TRBD1 (5 bases). The CDR3 contains 15 residues. CDR1 SGHAT and CDR2 FQNNGV come from the germline V gene. Trimming took off 1 base at V and 5 bases at J, with 11 bases between the two ends.

The V and J genes are TRBV4-2 and TRBJ1-1, with D perhaps TRBD1 (5 bases). The CDR3 has 13 amino acids. CDR1 LGHNA and CDR2 YNFKEQ come from the germline V gene. The V and J ends lost 1 base and 7 bases respectively, with 10 bases between them. Here the CDR3 DNA reads TGTGCCAGCAGCCAAGGAGGGGTTGTTGAAGCTTTCTTT. Amino acid sequence: CASSQGGVVEAFF.

Only a few counts were recorded for this clone. The chain combines TRBV7-9 with TRBJ2-2; the D is unclear. Trimming cost V 5 bases and J 0 bases, with 19 bases left between them. Per the germline V gene, CDR1 is SEHNR and CDR2 is FQNEAQ (reference sequence). The CDR3 has 18 amino acids. The CDR3 sequence: CASSPQETKGPNTGELFF. The CDR3 region has the DNA TGTGCCAGCAGCCCGCAGGAAACAAAAGGACCGAACACCGGGGAGCTGTTTTTT.

V is TRBV4-2 and J is TRBJ2-1, with D tentatively TRBD1 or TRBD2 (6 bases each). CDR3 length equals 15 residues. V was clipped by 5 bases and J by 5 bases, with 16 bases between them. Germline V gene data show CDR1 as LGHNA and CDR2 as YNFKEQ. This CDR3 is CASSGAGGPHNEQFF. CDR3 DNA: TGTGCCAGCAGCGGAGCTGGGGGGCCCCACAATGAGCAGTTCTTC.

This rearrangement joins TRBV6-2 or TRBV6-3 to TRBJ1-6, with 7 bases fitting TRBD1. Per the germline V gene, CDR1 is MNHEY and CDR2 is SVGEGT. CDR3 size: 14 residues. The V and J ends lost 2 bases and 9 bases, in that order; junction bases with no gene match: 4. In DNA, the CDR3 is TGTGCCAGCAGTTACCTGACAGGGACTTCACCCCTCCACTTT. Translating it yields CASSYLTGTSPLHF.

V gene TRBV27 combines with J gene TRBJ1-2, with D tentatively TRBD1 (6 bases). Trimming took off 6 bases at V and 2 bases at J, with 25 bases between the two ends. The length of the CDR3 is 18 residues. Germline V gene sequence: CDR1 MNHEY, CDR2 SMNVEV (reference sequence). CDR3 sequence reads: CASSPTTDRILRNYGYTF. CDR3 sequence (DNA): TGTGCCAGCAGCCCTACTACCGACAGGATCTTAAGGAACTATGGCTACACCTTC.

The chain joins TRBV7-9 to TRBJ2-5; D may correspond to TRBD1 or TRBD2 (6 bases each). The germline V gene encodes CDR1 SEHNR and CDR2 FQNEAQ (reference sequence). The length of the CDR3 is 15 residues. Trimming removed 2 bases from V and 0 bases from J, with 10 bases in between. The DNA for the CDR3 is TGTGCCAGCAGCTTATTCGGGGGCAACCAAGAGACCCAGTACTTC. Its protein product is CASSLFGGNQETQYF.

The gene calls are TRBV27 and TRBJ1-1; TRBD1 aligns across 7 bases. Germline loops: CDR1 MNHEY, CDR2 SMNVEV (reference sequence). V shed 5 bases and J 10 bases; nucleotides not matched to a gene: 13. The CDR3 sequence is 14 residues long. The CDR3 bases are TGTGCCAGCAGTCCGCCGGGACAGAGCTGGGGAGCTTTCTTT. Encoded protein: CASSPPGQSWGAFF.

The chain joins TRBV5-6 to TRBJ2-5, with unresolved D. From germline, CDR1 is SGHDT and CDR2 YYEEEE. The CDR3 length is 14 residues. Trimming stripped 0 bases from V and 2 bases from J, with 8 bases between. CDR3 DNA sequence: TGTGCCAGCAGCTTGGCCTCCTATCAAGAGACCCAGTACTTC. Translated, it gives CASSLASYQETQYF. The full variable domain, completed using reference TRBV5-6 and TRBJ2-5, is DAGVTQSPTHLIKTRGQQVTLRCSPKSGHDTVSWYQQALGQGPQFIFQYYEEEERQRGNFPDRFSGHQFPNYSSELNVNALLLGDSALYLCASSLASYQETQYFGPGTRLLVL.

The V and J genes are TRBV4-3 and TRBJ1-1; D remains unclear. CDR1 and CDR2 (germline): LGHNA, YSLEER. The CDR3 has 14 amino acids. V was trimmed by 0 bases and J by 0 bases, leaving 5 bases between them. In DNA, the CDR3 is TGCGCCAGCAGCCAAGATCAGATGAACACTGAAGCTTTCTTT. Its translation: CASSQDQMNTEAFF.